This note documents a single T cell receptor beta chain sequence. The germline CDR1 and CDR2 sequences are MDHEN and SYDVKM. The CDR3 is 15 residues long. V lost 6 bases and J lost 5, with 19 bases in between. The data derive from a study of blood T cell repertoires in COVID-19. Study as a whole: Acute and convalescent COVID-19 samples came from the United States, Italy and Spain.

In the source study's methods: Reference gene primers were amplified, and this amplification served to estimate nucleated cell counts. Sequenced by immunoSEQ multiplex PCR; TCRdb stores in-frame clones only, minus some. The V and J calls and clone size were taken over from that table, and D and trimming were inferred from the DNA. The sample has under 200,000 clones, roughly 80% seen once; the top ten hold about 5%. This chain connects TRBV28 to TRBJ1-2, with a weak D call TRBD1 (6 bases). This TCR came from a woman aged 30 to 39 with acute or convalescent COVID-19. Sequenced: peripheral blood. The CDR3 DNA follows: TGTGCCAGCAGGCGTCCAAGGACAGATATTTATGGCTACACCTTC. Translating gives CASRRPRTDIYGYTF.